The rows below give T cell receptor beta chains drawn from one sample of a study of CD8 T cells in ankylosing spondylitis. In TCRdb, the 5' RACE reads were re-called with MiXCR into one record per CDR3 protein. This table holds hundreds of thousands of distinct CDR3 sequences, 17% found once. Input material: blood, either unsorted or a sorted T cell fraction (not recorded which). The origin of the receptors is a male donor with ankylosing spondylitis. The CDR3 runs from the conserved cysteine through the conserved F or W. A D gene is named only where the DNA matches it firmly. Only some rows state a clone size, as once, few, many or a class for expanded clones.

CDR3nt,CDR3aa,abundance,v_gene,j_gene,d_gene
TGTGCCAGCAGCCAAGATAGCAGGAGGGGGAACTATGGCTACACCTTC,CASSQDSRRGNYGYTF,.,TRBV3-1,TRBJ1-2,.
TGTGCCAGCAGCTTAGGAGGGGGGACGCTTGGGGAAGCTTTCTTT,CASSLGGGTLGEAFF,.,TRBV11-2,TRBJ1-1,.
TGCAGCGTTTGGGCTAGCGGCCAAGAGACCCAGTACTTC,CSVWASGQETQYF,many,TRBV29-1,TRBJ2-5,TRBD2
TGCAGTGCTAGGACATGGGCGGACGAGCAGTACTTC,CSARTWADEQYF,few,TRBV20-1,TRBJ2-7,.
TGTGCCAGCAGTAAAGGACTAGCGCCCTCCTACGAGCAGTACTTC,CASSKGLAPSYEQYF,.,TRBV12-3/TRBV12-4,TRBJ2-7,TRBD2
TGCAGTGCCCCCCTGGGGGGAGCCTTGACAGATACGCAGTATTTT,CSAPLGGALTDTQYF,.,TRBV20-1,TRBJ2-3,.
TGTGCCAGCAGTGGAGGCGGGAAGAAGACAGATACGCAGTATTTT,CASSGGGKKTDTQYF,many,TRBV2,TRBJ2-3,.
TGCGCCAGCAGCTTGCGGGGTTCCGCTACAACTAATGAAAAACTGTTTTTT,CASSLRGSATTNEKLFF,.,TRBV5-1,TRBJ1-4,.
TGTGCCAGCAGCTTAGCAGGTAGCGGGAGTAGCGAGCAGTTCTTC,CASSLAGSGSSEQFF,few,TRBV11-1,TRBJ2-1,TRBD2
TGTGCCAGCAGCGAGGGGGGCCGGGGGACTAATGAAAAACTGTTTTTT,CASSEGGRGTNEKLFF,.,TRBV9,TRBJ1-4,.